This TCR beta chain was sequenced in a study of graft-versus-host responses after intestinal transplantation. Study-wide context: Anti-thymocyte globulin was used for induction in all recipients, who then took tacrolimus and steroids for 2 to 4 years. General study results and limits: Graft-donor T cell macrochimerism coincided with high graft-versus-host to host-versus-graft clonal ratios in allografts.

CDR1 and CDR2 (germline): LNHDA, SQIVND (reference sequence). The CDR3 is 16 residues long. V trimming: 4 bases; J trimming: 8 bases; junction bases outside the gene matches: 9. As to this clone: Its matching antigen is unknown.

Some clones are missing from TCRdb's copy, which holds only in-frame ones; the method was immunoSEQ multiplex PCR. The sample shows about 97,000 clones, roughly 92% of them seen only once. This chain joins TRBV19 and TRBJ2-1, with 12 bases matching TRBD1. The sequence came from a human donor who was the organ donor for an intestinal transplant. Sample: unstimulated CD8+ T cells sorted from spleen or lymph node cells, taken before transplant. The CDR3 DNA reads TGTGCCAGTAGTACCGGGACAGGGGGCATTTTCGATGAGCAGTTCTTC. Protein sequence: CASSTGTGGIFDEQFF.